The 29 T cell receptor beta chains listed next were all sequenced from one sample in a study of blood T cell repertoires in COVID-19. TCRdb's copy holds only in-frame clones and misses some; the assay was immunoSEQ multiplex PCR. The table has 100,000 to 150,000 clones, approximately 88% seen once. The source material was peripheral blood. All receptors come from a man aged 65-85 years with active COVID-19.

The chain joins TRBV7-2 to TRBJ1-2; D unclear. With 3 bases removed from V and 3 bases from J, the gap between germline ends came to 8 bases. This CDR3 is 13 amino acids long. Germline CDR1 reads SGHTA; CDR2 reads FQGNSA. The CDR3: CASSLMGDYGYTF. The CDR3 coding sequence is TGTGCCAGCAGCTTGATGGGCGACTATGGCTACACCTTC. Full variable domain (remainder filled in from reference TRBV7-2 and TRBJ1-2): GAGVSQSPSNKVTEKGKDVELRCDPISGHTALYWYRQSLGQGLEFLIYFQGNSAPDKSGLPSDRFSAERTGGSVSTLTIQRTQQEDSAVYLCASSLMGDYGYTFGSGTRLTVV.

This clone was seen only a few times. The rearrangement uses TRBV7-8 and TRBJ1-5; the D gene is possibly TRBD1 (6 bases). The germline gives CDR1 SGHVS, CDR2 FQNEAQ. Trimming shortened V by 0 bases and J by 4 bases, and 10 bases separated the two germline ends. The CDR3 contains 15 residues. The CDR3 region is CASSLAGQGNQPQHF. CDR3 nucleotide sequence: TGTGCCAGCAGCTTAGCGGGGCAGGGGAATCAGCCCCAGCATTTT. The full variable domain, in which reference TRBV7-8 and TRBJ1-5 provide the parts outside the CDR3, is GAGVSQSPRYKVAKRGQDVALRCDPISGHVSLFWYQQALGQGPEFLTYFQNEAQLDKSGLPSDRFFAERPEGSVSTLKIQRTQQEDSAVYLCASSLAGQGNQPQHFGDGTRLSIL.

V usage is TRBV2 and J usage is TRBJ1-5, with 9 bases identical to TRBD1. The trim removed 6 bases at V and 7 bases at J, leaving 7 bases unmatched. This CDR3 is 14 amino acids long. Germline CDR1 reads SNHLY; CDR2 reads FYNNEI. CDR3 in DNA: TGTGCCAGCAGGGGACAGGGAGAGGCCCAGCCCCAGCATTTT. It is translated as CASRGQGEAQPQHF.

The chain has TRBV6-5 and TRBJ2-7, with D perhaps TRBD1 (6 bases). V was shortened by 4 bases and J by 2 bases, with 9 bases between the two germline ends. The CDR3 sequence is 13 residues long. CDR1 is MNHEY, CDR2 SVGAGI, per germline. The CDR3 sequence is CASSSRQAYEQYF. As DNA, the CDR3 is TGTGCCAGCAGTTCCCGACAGGCCTACGAGCAGTACTTC.

The rearrangement links TRBV24-1 to TRBJ1-4; D unclear. The CDR3 is 16 residues long. From germline, CDR1 is KGHDR and CDR2 SFDVKD. Trimming pared 5 bases from V and 7 bases from J, leaving 19 bases between. Here the CDR3 reads CATSATIQERSEKLFF. The CDR3, as DNA: TGTGCCACCAGTGCCACCATTCAGGAAAGAAGTGAAAAACTGTTTTTT.

The V call is TRBV30, the J call TRBJ2-7, with D tentatively TRBD2 (6 bases). This CDR3 contains 12 residues. The germline CDR1 and CDR2 sequences are GTSNPN and SVGIG (reference sequence). V lost 2 bases and J lost 5, with 10 bases in between. The CDR3 here is CAWSRRADEQYF. DNA for the CDR3: TGTGCCTGGAGTCGGAGGGCTGACGAGCAGTACTTC.

Of note for this clone: Other DNA sequences of this sample code for an identical CDR3. The rearrangement joins TRBV6-5 to TRBJ1-2, with D tentatively TRBD1 (5 bases). The ends were cut back, 2 bases at V and 4 bases at J, with 11 bases in the middle. The V gene's germline CDR1 is MNHEY and CDR2 SVGAGI. The CDR3 is 14 amino acids. The CDR3 spells CASSYRGGGYGYTF. CDR3 nucleotide sequence: TGTGCCAGCAGTTACCGCGGGGGAGGCTATGGCTACACCTTC.

The chain has TRBV5-6 and TRBJ2-5, with 10 nucleotides matching TRBD2. The CDR3 spans 13 residues. In germline, CDR1 is SGHDT, CDR2 YYEEEE. J was trimmed by 5 bases and V by 2 bases; bases with no gene match: 0. CDR3 loop: CASSFSGRETQYF. CDR3 sequence (DNA): TGTGCCAGCAGCTTTAGCGGGAGGGAGACCCAGTACTTC. Combining the CDR3 with reference TRBV5-6 and TRBJ2-5 gives the whole variable domain DAGVTQSPTHLIKTRGQQVTLRCSPKSGHDTVSWYQQALGQGPQFIFQYYEEEERQRGNFPDRFSGHQFPNYSSELNVNALLLGDSALYLCASSFSGRETQYFGPGTRLLVL.

The CDR3 reads CASSLQGPGTEAFF. CDR3 bases: TGTGCCAGCAGCTTACAGGGGCCCGGGACTGAAGCTTTCTTT. This chain links TRBV6-2 or TRBV6-3 with TRBJ1-1; TRBD1 aligns across 7 bases. V was pared by 6 bases and J by 5 bases, with 9 bases of the junction left unmatched. CDR3 length: 14 amino acids. Germline CDR1 and CDR2: MNHEY and SVGEGT.

This clone was counted once. Here the CDR3 DNA reads TGTGCCAGCTCACCACTCCATGGGGGGGCGGATGAAAAACTGTTTTTT. Residues: CASSPLHGGADEKLFF. The rearrangement links TRBV18 to TRBJ1-4, with D maybe TRBD1 (6 bases). CDR1 and CDR2 from the germline V gene are KGHSH and LQKENI. The CDR3 contains 16 residues. The ends were cut back, 1 base at V and 6 bases at J, with 15 bases in the middle.

The chain carries TRBV9 and TRBJ2-3, with 7 nucleotides matching TRBD2. V shed 3 bases and J 2 bases; nucleotides not matched to a gene: 6. This CDR3 is built from 15 residues. Germline CDR1 and CDR2: SGDLS and YYNGEE. CDR3 residues: CASSGRDYSTDTQYF. CDR3 DNA sequence: TGTGCCAGCAGCGGACGGGACTACTCCACAGATACGCAGTATTTT.

V is TRBV7-9 and J is TRBJ2-7, with 11 bases lining up with TRBD2. V gave up 1 base and J gave up 5 bases; unmatched junction bases: 7. The CDR3 consists of 16 residues. Germline CDR1 and CDR2: SEHNR and FQNEAQ (reference sequence). The CDR3 sequence: CASSLGLAGTGDEQYF. Written as DNA, the CDR3 is TGTGCCAGCAGCTTAGGACTAGCGGGGACCGGCGACGAGCAGTACTTC.

This clone was seen a single time. The V and J genes are TRBV30 and TRBJ1-1; D gene ambiguous. This CDR3 comprises 15 residues. In germline, CDR1 is GTSNPN, CDR2 SVGIG (reference sequence). Trimming left V 3 bases short and J 0 bases short, with 14 bases between. In DNA form, the CDR3 reads TGTGCCTGGAGCCTTGGTATTTCGGTGAACACTGAAGCTTTCTTT. Translating it yields CAWSLGISVNTEAFF.

The rearrangement links TRBV28 to TRBJ1-6, with a weak D call TRBD1 (6 bases). The V end was cut by 5 bases, the J end by 9 bases, with 11 bases between. There are 13 residues in the CDR3. Germline assignment: CDR1 MDHEN and CDR2 SYDVKM. The CDR3 region has the DNA TGTGCCAGCAGTGGGACAACAGGTTCACCCCTCCACTTT. The encoded protein is CASSGTTGSPLHF.

Only one count was recorded for this clone. The chain couples TRBV7-2 to TRBJ1-2; 12 bases align to TRBD1. Looked up from germline, CDR1 is SGHTA and CDR2 is FQGNSA. There are 15 residues in the CDR3. V gave up 3 bases and J gave up 8 bases; unmatched junction bases: 7. The CDR3 loop reads CASSLAGTGGEGYTF. CDR3 bases: TGTGCCAGCAGCTTGGCCGGGACAGGGGGCGAGGGCTACACCTTC.

The V gene is TRBV19, the J gene TRBJ2-3; D perhaps matches TRBD1 (5 bases). Germline-derived CDR1 and CDR2 are LNHDA and SQIVND (reference sequence). The V end was cut by 5 bases, the J end by 4 bases, with 10 bases between. The CDR3 has 13 residues. For the CDR3, the DNA is TGTGCCAGTAGTCTTCAAGGGGCAGATACGCAGTATTTT. Protein: CASSLQGADTQYF. Filled out from reference TRBV19 and TRBJ2-3, the complete variable domain reads DGGITQSPKYLFRKEGQNVTLSCEQNLNHDAMYWYRQDPGQGLRLIYYSQIVNDFQKGDIAEGYSVSREKKESFPLTVTSAQKNPTAFYLCASSLQGADTQYFGPGTRLTVL.

This clone was detected once. The J gene is TRBJ1-1, the V gene TRBV19; D is ambiguous. This CDR3 is 12 amino acids long. Germline V lookup: CDR1 LNHDA, CDR2 SQIVND (reference sequence). Trimming removed 2 bases at V and 11 bases at J, with 12 bases between. The CDR3 DNA follows: TGTGCCAGTAGTATAATAACGGGAACGGCTTTCTTT. It translates to CASSIITGTAFF.

The rearrangement links TRBV20-1 to TRBJ2-3; 7 nucleotides agree with TRBD1. The V gene's germline CDR1 is DFQATT and CDR2 SNEGSKA (reference sequence). CDR3 length: 16 residues. V was pared by 3 bases and J by 6 bases, with 15 bases of the junction left unmatched. DNA of the CDR3: TGCAGTGCTAGTGCTCACAGGGGACAGTTGCGGGATACGCAGTATTTT. The encoded protein is CSASAHRGQLRDTQYF.

The V call is TRBV10-3, the J call TRBJ2-3, with D possibly being TRBD2 (6 bases). V lost 7 bases and J lost 2, with 10 bases in between. Germline V lookup: CDR1 ENHRY, CDR2 SYGVKD. The CDR3 length is 13 residues. The CDR3, as DNA: TGTGCCATCACTGCGGGATACACAGATACGCAGTATTTT. Translation gives CAITAGYTDTQYF.

V usage is TRBV9 and J usage is TRBJ2-1; D possibly corresponds to TRBD2 (5 bases). Trimming took 3 bases from V and 0 from J, leaving 10 bases between them. Germline CDR1 SGDLS, CDR2 YYNGEE. The CDR3 covers 15 residues. The CDR3 DNA is TGTGCCAGCAGCGCATCGGCGGGCTCCTACAATGAGCAGTTCTTC. Translation gives CASSASAGSYNEQFF.

This chain connects TRBV25-1 to TRBJ2-3; tentative D call: TRBD2 (6 bases). Germline V CDR1 and CDR2: MGHDK, SYGVNS. The CDR3 totals 16 residues. V was pared by 2 bases and J by 3 bases, with 15 bases between. CDR3 region: CASSEGKGGRTDTQYF. The CDR3 coding sequence is TGTGCCAGCAGTGAAGGGAAGGGAGGCAGGACAGATACGCAGTATTTT.

The V and J genes are TRBV5-6 and TRBJ2-7; D is possibly TRBD1 (6 bases). The CDR3 contains 14 residues. Trimming left V 4 bases short and J 0 bases short, with 11 bases between. Germline V gives CDR1 SGHDT, CDR2 YYEEEE. The CDR3 loop reads CASSLLTGSYEQYF. The CDR3 DNA reads as TGTGCCAGCAGCCTATTGACAGGCTCCTACGAGCAGTACTTC.

The rearrangement joins TRBV11-2 to TRBJ2-7; 11 nucleotides agree with TRBD2. The V gene end was trimmed by 6 bases and the J gene end by 0 bases; junction bases not matched to a gene: 1. The CDR3 sequence is 14 residues long. CDR1 is SGHAT and CDR2 is FQNNGV in the germline V gene. For the CDR3, the DNA is TGTGCCAGCAGGGGACTAGCGGTCTCCTACGAGCAGTACTTC. Protein product: CASRGLAVSYEQYF.

J is TRBJ2-7 and V is TRBV5-8; a possible D gene is TRBD1 (6 bases). Germline CDR1 is SGHTS and CDR2 is YDEGEE. CDR3 length: 15 amino acids. The V end was cut by 3 bases, the J end by 6 bases, with 19 bases between. The CDR3 protein is CASSSRRDMIPEQYF. The CDR3 region has the DNA TGTGCCAGCAGCTCACGCCGGGACATGATTCCCGAGCAGTACTTC.

This sequence joins TRBV30 and TRBJ1-2; possible D gene TRBD1, 5 bases. Trimming removed 2 bases from V and 2 bases from J, with 9 bases in between. The CDR3 spans 13 residues. Germline values: CDR1 GTSNPN, CDR2 SVGIG (reference sequence). The CDR3 DNA reads TGTGCCTGGAGTATCGGGGGGAACTATGGCTACACCTTC. Its translation is CAWSIGGNYGYTF. The full variable domain, in which reference TRBV30 and TRBJ1-2 provide the parts outside the CDR3, is SQTIHQWPATLVQPVGSPLSLECTVEGTSNPNLYWYRQAAGRGLQLLFYSVGIGQISSEVPQNLSASRPQDRQFILSSKKLLLSDSGFYLCAWSIGGNYGYTFGSGTRLTVV.

The chain has TRBV29-1 and TRBJ2-4, with D maybe TRBD2 (6 bases). V shed 3 bases and J shed 0 bases, with 12 bases lying between them. CDR3 length equals 15 residues. The germline V gene encodes CDR1 SQVTM and CDR2 ANQGSEA. The CDR3 loop reads CSVEEGYLAKNIQYF. CDR3 coding DNA: TGCAGCGTTGAGGAGGGATACTTAGCCAAAAACATTCAGTACTTC. The full variable domain, in which reference TRBV29-1 and TRBJ2-4 provide the parts outside the CDR3, is SAVISQKPSRDICQRGTSLTIQCQVDSQVTMMFWYRQQPGQSLTLIATANQGSEATYESGFVIDKFPISRPNLTFSTLTVSNMSPEDSSIYLCSVEEGYLAKNIQYFGAGTRLSVL.

The chain uses TRBV7-2 and TRBJ2-1; D is unclear. This CDR3 contains 13 residues. CDR1 and CDR2 (germline): SGHTA, FQGNSA. V lost 3 bases to trimming and J lost 1 base, with 4 bases between them. The CDR3 loop is CASSFRSYNEQFF. DNA of the CDR3: TGTGCCAGCAGCTTCCGTTCCTACAATGAGCAGTTCTTC.

CDR3 region: CASSLGGAGASYEQYF. The CDR3 region has the DNA TGCGCCAGCAGCTTGGGAGGAGCGGGAGCCAGTTACGAGCAGTACTTC. V is TRBV5-1 and J is TRBJ2-7; 8 positions agree with TRBD2. V lost 0 bases and J lost 4; bases outside the gene matches: 9. From germline, CDR1 is SGHRS and CDR2 YFSETQ. This CDR3 is 16 amino acids long.

The chain employs TRBV10-2 and TRBJ2-1, with 11 bases that match TRBD2. V gave up 2 bases and J gave up 3 bases; unmatched junction bases: 9. The CDR3 is made up of 18 amino acids. Germline CDR1 reads WSHSY; CDR2 reads SAAADI. CDR3 in DNA: TGCGCCAGCAGTGAGCTGACTAGCGGGATATCCCACTACAATGAGCAGTTCTTC. Its translation: CASSELTSGISHYNEQFF.